What follows is one TCR beta chain and its context. Antigen specificity is unknown. This specimen belongs to a study of cytotoxic CD8 clonotypes in ibrutinib-treated CLL. Study-wide background: Across the patients, around 10 were relapsed/refractory, roughly 14 treatment-naive and 17 to 18 IGHV unmutated. Samples averaged around 280,000 productive templates and tens of thousands of productive rearrangements. Study outcomes and limitations: For progressing versus sustained-remission patients, sampling times were not the same.

The data were produced by immunoSEQ multiplex PCR, yet TCRdb's version contains in-frame clones alone and is incomplete. The data contain approximately 140,000 clones, about 91% of them singletons. The CDR3 runs 15 residues. From germline, CDR1 is SGHTA and CDR2 FQGTGA. V lost 5 bases and J lost 4; bases outside the gene matches: 8. Genomic DNA in a quantity of roughly 2 micrograms was derived from cryopreserved PBMCs for TCR beta libraries. The clonotype originates from a human donor with chronic lymphocytic leukemia. The V gene is TRBV7-3, the J gene TRBJ2-1; 7 positions agree with TRBD1. The specimen comprised PBMCs, sampled after 12 months of ibrutinib treatment. The CDR3 loop is CASSPRTGTYNEQFF. The CDR3 DNA reads TGTGCCAGCAGCCCAAGGACAGGCACTTACAATGAGCAGTTCTTC.